This entry describes one TCR beta chain. The antigen is undetermined. In the PCR, 60 Vbeta and 13 Jbeta primers were used. The method was immunoSEQ multiplex PCR; TCRdb's version includes in-frame clones alone and lacks a portion of them. This sample's table has around 120,000 clones. This sample is part of a study of cytomegalovirus exposure and HLA in healthy donors. The wider study: Falling in the Caucasian-associated ancestry cluster were about four fifths of 398 genotyped donors. Study conclusions and caveats: One variant, a missense change in DCLRE1C, was linked in a later analysis to TCR beta V- and J-gene trimming.

The sequenced material came from PBMCs. The TCR originated in a man aged 45-65 years in good health and CMV-seronegative.

The CDR3 nucleotides are TGTGCCAGCAGTGAAACTACGGGACAGACAAATTCACCCCTCCACTTT. This sequence encodes CASSETTGQTNSPLHF. This chain connects TRBV6-1 to TRBJ1-6; 7 bases are shared with TRBD1. With 2 bases clipped from V and 7 bases from J, the junction kept 8 bases outside the gene matches. The CDR3 has 16 amino acids. Germline CDR1 and CDR2: MNHNS and SASEGT.